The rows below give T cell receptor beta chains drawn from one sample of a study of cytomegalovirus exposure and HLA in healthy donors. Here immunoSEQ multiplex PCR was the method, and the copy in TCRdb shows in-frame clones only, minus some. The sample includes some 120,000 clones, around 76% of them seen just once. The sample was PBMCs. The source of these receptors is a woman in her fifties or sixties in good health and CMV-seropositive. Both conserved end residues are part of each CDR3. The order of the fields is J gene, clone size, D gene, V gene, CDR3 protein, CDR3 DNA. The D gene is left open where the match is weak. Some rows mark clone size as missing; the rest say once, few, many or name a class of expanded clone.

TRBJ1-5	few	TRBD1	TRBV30	CAWAAGQGLNQPQHF	TGTGCCTGGGCCGCGGGACAGGGCCTCAATCAGCCCCAGCATTTT
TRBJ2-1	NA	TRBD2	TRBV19	CASSTSGYTYNEQFF	TGTGCCAGTAGTACTAGCGGGTATACCTACAATGAGCAGTTCTTC
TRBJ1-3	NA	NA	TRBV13	CASSSGASGNTIYF	TGTGCCAGCAGCTCAGGGGCCTCTGGAAACACCATATATTTT
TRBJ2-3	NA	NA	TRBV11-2	CASSQGSSTDTQYF	TGTGCCAGCAGCCAGGGGTCTAGCACAGATACGCAGTATTTT
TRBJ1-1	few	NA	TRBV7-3	CASSLQENTEAFF	TGTGCCAGCAGCTTACAGGAGAACACTGAAGCTTTCTTT
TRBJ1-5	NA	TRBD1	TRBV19	CASRDRGNQPQHF	TGTGCCAGTCGAGACAGGGGAAATCAGCCCCAGCATTTT
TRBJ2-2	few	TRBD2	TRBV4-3	CASSQSGGGTGELFF	TGCGCCAGCAGCCAATCGGGAGGCGGCACCGGGGAGCTGTTTTTT
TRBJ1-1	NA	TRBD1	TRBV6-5	CASRTGTGNTEAFF	TGTGCCAGCAGAACCGGGACAGGGAACACTGAAGCTTTCTTT
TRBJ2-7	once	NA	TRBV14	CASSHPGTTYEQYF	TGTGCCAGCAGCCATCCCGGGACAACCTACGAGCAGTACTTC
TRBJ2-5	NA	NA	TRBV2	CASRGQRGRETQYF	TGTGCCAGCAGAGGGCAAAGGGGAAGAGAGACCCAGTACTTC
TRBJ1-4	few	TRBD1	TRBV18	CASSPLRGGGSSNEKLFF	TGTGCCAGCTCACCACTAAGAGGAGGGGGCAGCTCTAATGAAAAACTGTTTTTT
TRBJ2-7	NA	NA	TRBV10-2	CASSLTQGYEQYF	TGCGCCAGCAGTCTGACACAGGGTTACGAGCAGTACTTC
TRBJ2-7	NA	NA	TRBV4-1	CASSQAHLRLYEQYF	TGCGCCAGCAGCCAGGCTCATCTCCGACTCTACGAGCAGTACTTC
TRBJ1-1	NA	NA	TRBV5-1	CASSLDGFGGRDTEAFF	TGCGCCAGCAGCCTAGACGGATTCGGGGGGCGAGACACTGAAGCTTTCTTT
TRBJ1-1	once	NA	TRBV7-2	CASSLDQGSEAFF	TGTGCCAGCAGCTTAGATCAGGGATCTGAAGCTTTCTTT
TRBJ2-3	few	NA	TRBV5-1	CASSLVGEDTQYF	TGCGCCAGCAGCTTGGTCGGAGAAGATACGCAGTATTTT
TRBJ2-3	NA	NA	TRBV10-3	CAHSTPSTDTQYF	TGTGCCCACTCTACGCCCAGCACAGATACGCAGTATTTT
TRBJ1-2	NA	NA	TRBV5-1	CASSLGGSGDGYTF	TGCGCCAGCAGCTTGGGCGGATCAGGGGACGGCTACACCTTC
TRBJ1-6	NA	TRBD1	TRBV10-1	CASTTAGQDNSPLHF	TGCGCCAGCACGACTGCGGGACAGGATAATTCACCCCTCCACTTT
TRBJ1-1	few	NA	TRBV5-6	CASSFGGGAEAFF	TGTGCCAGCAGCTTCGGAGGGGGGGCTGAAGCTTTCTTT
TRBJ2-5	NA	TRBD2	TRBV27	CASSRTSGRETQYF	TGTGCCAGCAGTCGGACTAGCGGGAGGGAGACCCAGTACTTC
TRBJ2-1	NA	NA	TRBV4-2	CASSQGPGHTSYNEQFF	TGTGCCAGCAGCCAAGGGCCGGGACACACCTCCTACAATGAGCAGTTCTTC
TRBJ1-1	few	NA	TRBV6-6	CASTGGTEAFF	TGTGCCAGCACTGGAGGCACTGAAGCTTTCTTT
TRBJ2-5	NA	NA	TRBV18	CASSIQGARKTQYF	TGTGCCAGCTCGATCCAAGGCGCGAGGAAGACCCAGTACTTC
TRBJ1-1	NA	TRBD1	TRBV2	CASSRQGMNTEAFF	TGTGCCAGCAGTAGACAGGGAATGAACACTGAAGCTTTCTTT
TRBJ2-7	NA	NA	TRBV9	CASSVGGPYEQYF	TGTGCCAGCAGCGTGGGGGGACCCTACGAGCAGTACTTC
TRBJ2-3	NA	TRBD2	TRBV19	CASSRLAGTGDTQYF	TGTGCCAGTAGCAGACTAGCGGGGACTGGAGATACGCAGTATTTT
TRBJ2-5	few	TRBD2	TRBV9	CASSAPPGERGAKETQYF	TGTGCCAGCAGCGCGCCCCCCGGAGAGCGGGGGGCTAAAGAGACCCAGTACTTC
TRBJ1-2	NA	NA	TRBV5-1	CASSLPGEGYTF	TGCGCCAGCAGCTTGCCGGGGGAGGGCTACACCTTC
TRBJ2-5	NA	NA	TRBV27	CASRLARTVRETQYF	TGTGCCAGCAGGCTGGCTAGGACAGTTAGAGAGACCCAGTACTTC
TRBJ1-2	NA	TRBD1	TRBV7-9	CSSSSTFATGYYGYTF	TGTTCCAGCAGCTCCACTTTCGCGACAGGGTACTATGGCTACACCTTC
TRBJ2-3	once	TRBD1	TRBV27	CASCDRGVRDTQYF	TGTGCCAGCTGCGACAGGGGTGTAAGAGATACGCAGTATTTT
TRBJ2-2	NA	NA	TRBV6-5	CASSYSPAGELFF	TGTGCCAGCAGTTACTCCCCTGCCGGGGAGCTGTTTTTT
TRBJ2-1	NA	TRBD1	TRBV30	CAWSGTPGGRAFSYNEQFF	TGTGCCTGGAGTGGGACCCCAGGGGGCAGGGCTTTTTCCTACAATGAGCAGTTCTTC
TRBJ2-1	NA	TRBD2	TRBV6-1	CASSAVTSGRNEQFF	TGTGCCAGCAGTGCCGTGACTAGCGGGAGGAATGAGCAGTTCTTC
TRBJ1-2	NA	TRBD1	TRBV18	CASSPSPGGYNYGYTF	TGTGCCAGCTCACCATCCCCAGGGGGTTACAACTATGGCTACACCTTC
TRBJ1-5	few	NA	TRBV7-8	CASSLEGSGFSNQPQHF	TGTGCCAGCAGCTTAGAGGGGTCCGGGTTTTCGAATCAGCCCCAGCATTTT
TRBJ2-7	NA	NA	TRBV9	CASSRAGQAYEQYF	TGTGCCAGCAGCCGAGCGGGCCAAGCCTACGAGCAGTACTTC
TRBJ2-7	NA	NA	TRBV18	CASSIQGGYEQYF	TGTGCCAGCTCAATACAGGGGGGGTACGAGCAGTACTTC
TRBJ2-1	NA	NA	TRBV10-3	CAISGRGEQFF	TGTGCCATCTCGGGGAGAGGGGAGCAGTTCTTC
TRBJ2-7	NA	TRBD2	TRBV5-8	CASSFRTSGSREQYF	TGTGCCAGCAGCTTTCGGACTAGCGGGAGCAGAGAGCAGTACTTC
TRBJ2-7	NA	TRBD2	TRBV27	CASSPGLAAYEQYF	TGTGCCAGCAGCCCCGGACTAGCGGCTTACGAGCAGTACTTC